Only a few counts were recorded for the clone carrying this T cell receptor (beta chain). RNA was extracted from bulk tissue without any cell sorting. This entry belongs to a study of tumor and adjacent non-tumor tissue in lung cancer. This CDR3 has 14 residues. Germline lookup yields CDR1 SGHNT and CDR2 YYREEE (reference sequence). Trimming removed 4 bases at V and 8 bases at J, with 18 bases between. Three rounds of nested PCR, following a modified ARM-PCR protocol, produced the TCRbeta library. TCRdb reprocessed the multiplex PCR reads with MiXCR, giving one entry per CDR3 protein. In the table there are roughly 200,000 distinct CDR3 sequences, around 70% of which are singletons.

The sample consisted of lung tumor tissue. This receptor was taken from a man between 60 and 70 years old with non-small cell lung cancer. The V and J genes are TRBV5-4 and TRBJ1-2; TRBD1 might be the D (6 bases). DNA of the CDR3: TGTGCCAGCAGCAGGGGGTTTCAGGAATTCGGCTACACCTTC. As protein: CASSRGFQEFGYTF.